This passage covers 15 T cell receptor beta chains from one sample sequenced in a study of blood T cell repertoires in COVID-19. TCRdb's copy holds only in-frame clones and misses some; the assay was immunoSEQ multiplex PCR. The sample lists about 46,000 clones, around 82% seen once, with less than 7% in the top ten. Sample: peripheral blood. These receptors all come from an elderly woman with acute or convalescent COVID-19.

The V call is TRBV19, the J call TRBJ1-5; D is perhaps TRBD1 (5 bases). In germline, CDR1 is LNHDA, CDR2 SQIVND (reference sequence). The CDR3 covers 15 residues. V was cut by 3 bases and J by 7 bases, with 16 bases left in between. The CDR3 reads CASSIVTGPGQPQHF. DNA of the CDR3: TGTGCCAGTAGTATCGTGACGGGCCCAGGGCAGCCCCAGCATTTT.

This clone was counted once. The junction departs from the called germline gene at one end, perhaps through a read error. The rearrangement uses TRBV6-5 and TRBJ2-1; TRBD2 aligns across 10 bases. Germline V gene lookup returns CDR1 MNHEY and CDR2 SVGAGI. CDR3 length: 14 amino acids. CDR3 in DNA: TGTGCCAGCAAACTAGCGGGGACCTACAGTGAGCAGTTCTTC. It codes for CASKLAGTYSEQFF.

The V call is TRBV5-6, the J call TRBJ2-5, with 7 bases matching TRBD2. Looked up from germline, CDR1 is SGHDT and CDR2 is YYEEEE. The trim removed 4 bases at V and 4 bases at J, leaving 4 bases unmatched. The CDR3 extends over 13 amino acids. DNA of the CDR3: TGTGCCAGCAGCCTACCGGGGGGAGAGACCCAGTACTTC. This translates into CASSLPGGETQYF.

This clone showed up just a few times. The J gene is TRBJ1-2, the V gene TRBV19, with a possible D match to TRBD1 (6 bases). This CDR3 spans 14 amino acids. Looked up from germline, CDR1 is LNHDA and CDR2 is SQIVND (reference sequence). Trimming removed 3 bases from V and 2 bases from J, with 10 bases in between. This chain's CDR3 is CASSMQTGNYGYTF. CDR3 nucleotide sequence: TGTGCCAGTAGTATGCAAACAGGGAACTATGGCTACACCTTC.

CDR3 amino acids: CASTRGEQGLSYGYTF. The DNA of the CDR3 is TGTGCCAGCACCAGAGGGGAACAGGGTTTGAGCTATGGCTACACCTTC. The genes are TRBV6-6 and TRBJ1-2; D perhaps matches TRBD1 (6 bases). Trimming stripped 7 bases from V and 4 bases from J, with 22 bases between. There are 16 residues in the CDR3. Germline-derived CDR1 and CDR2 are MNHNY and SVGAGI (reference sequence).

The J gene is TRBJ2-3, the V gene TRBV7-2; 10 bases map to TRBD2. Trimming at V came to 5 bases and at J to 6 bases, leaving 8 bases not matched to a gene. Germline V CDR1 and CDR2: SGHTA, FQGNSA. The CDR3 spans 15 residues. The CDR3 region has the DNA TGTGCCAGCAGCCAGAGCGGGGGGGCCAGGGATACGCAGTATTTT. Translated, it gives CASSQSGGARDTQYF.

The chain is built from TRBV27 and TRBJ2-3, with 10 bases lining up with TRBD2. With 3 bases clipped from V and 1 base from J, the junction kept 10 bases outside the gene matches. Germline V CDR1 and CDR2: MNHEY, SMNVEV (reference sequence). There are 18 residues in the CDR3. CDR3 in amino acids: CASSFRNSGGQGTDTQYF. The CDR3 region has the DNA TGTGCCAGCAGTTTCAGGAATAGCGGGGGGCAAGGCACAGATACGCAGTATTTT.

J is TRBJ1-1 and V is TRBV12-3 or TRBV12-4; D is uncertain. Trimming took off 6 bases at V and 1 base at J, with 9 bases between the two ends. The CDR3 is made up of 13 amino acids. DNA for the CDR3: TGTGCCAGCAGACCTGGAGAGAACACTGAAGCTTTCTTT. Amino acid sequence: CASRPGENTEAFF.

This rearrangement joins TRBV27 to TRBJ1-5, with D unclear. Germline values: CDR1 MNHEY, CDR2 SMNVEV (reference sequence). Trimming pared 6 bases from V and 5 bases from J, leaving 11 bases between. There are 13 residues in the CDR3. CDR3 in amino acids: CASSPKGDQPQHF. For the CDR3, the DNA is TGTGCCAGCAGCCCTAAGGGAGATCAGCCCCAGCATTTT.

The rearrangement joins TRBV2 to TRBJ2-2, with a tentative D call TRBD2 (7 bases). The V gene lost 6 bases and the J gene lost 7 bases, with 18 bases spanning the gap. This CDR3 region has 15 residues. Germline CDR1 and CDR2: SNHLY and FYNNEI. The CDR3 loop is CASRSGGGFGGELFF. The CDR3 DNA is TGTGCCAGCAGGAGTGGCGGGGGCTTCGGCGGGGAGCTGTTTTTT.

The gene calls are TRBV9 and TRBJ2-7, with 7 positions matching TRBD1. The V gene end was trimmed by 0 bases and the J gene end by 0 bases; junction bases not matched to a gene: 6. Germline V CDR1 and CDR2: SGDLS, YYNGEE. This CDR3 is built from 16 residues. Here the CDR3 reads CASSVGLGGLSYEQYF. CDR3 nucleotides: TGTGCCAGCAGCGTAGGGTTAGGGGGCCTCTCCTACGAGCAGTACTTC.

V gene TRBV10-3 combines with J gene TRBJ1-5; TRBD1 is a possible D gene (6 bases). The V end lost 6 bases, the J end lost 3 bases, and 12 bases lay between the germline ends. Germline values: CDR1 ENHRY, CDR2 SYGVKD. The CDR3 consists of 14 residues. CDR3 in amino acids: CAISFDRNNQPQHF. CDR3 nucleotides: TGTGCCATCAGCTTTGACAGGAACAATCAGCCCCAGCATTTT.

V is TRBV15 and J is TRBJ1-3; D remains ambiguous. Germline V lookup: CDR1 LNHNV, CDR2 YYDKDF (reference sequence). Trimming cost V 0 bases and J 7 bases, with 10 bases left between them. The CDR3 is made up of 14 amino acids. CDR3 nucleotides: TGTGCCACCAGCAGAGACCCCGCCGGGAACACCATATATTTT. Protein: CATSRDPAGNTIYF.

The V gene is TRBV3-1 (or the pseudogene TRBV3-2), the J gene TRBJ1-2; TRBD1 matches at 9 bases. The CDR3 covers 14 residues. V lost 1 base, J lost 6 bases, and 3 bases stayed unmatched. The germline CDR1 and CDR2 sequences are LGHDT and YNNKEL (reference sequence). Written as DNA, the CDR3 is TGTGCCAGCAGCCAAGCGGACAGGGGCGATGGCTACACCTTC. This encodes CASSQADRGDGYTF.

The CDR3 is CASSLDRDGGEAFF. The DNA for the CDR3 is TGCGCCAGCAGCCTAGACAGGGATGGGGGTGAAGCTTTCTTT. V is TRBV5-1 and J is TRBJ1-1, with 7 nucleotides matching TRBD1. Germline V gene lookup returns CDR1 SGHRS and CDR2 YFSETQ. Trimming cost V 4 bases and J 7 bases; bases outside gene matches: 10. The CDR3 is 14 residues long.